This entry lists 11 T cell receptor beta chains sequenced from one sample in a study of T cell changes during pregnancy in multiple sclerosis. Using immunoSEQ multiplex PCR, the repertoire was profiled, and TCRdb retains in-frame clones only, with some absent. Here the sample spans 70,000 to 85,000 clones, 92% being singletons. The source was peripheral blood, collected before pregnancy. These TCRs come from a female donor with multiple sclerosis, enrolled in a pregnancy study.

The CDR3, as DNA: TGTGCCAGCAGGTACCGGGGCTCCTACAATGAGCAGTTCTTC. Its protein is CASRYRGSYNEQFF. V is TRBV27 and J is TRBJ2-1, with D possibly TRBD2 on 5 matching bases. Trimming shortened V by 6 bases and J by 0 bases, and 9 bases separated the two germline ends. The CDR3 runs 14 residues. The germline CDR1 and CDR2 sequences are MNHEY and SMNVEV (reference sequence).

The chain couples TRBV5-1 to TRBJ2-7, with TRBD2 identical over 7 bases. This CDR3 comprises 14 residues. V lost 9 bases and J lost 3; bases outside the gene matches: 12. CDR1 SGHRS and CDR2 YFSETQ come from the germline V gene. CDR3 loop: CATSPSGNGYEQYF. The CDR3 DNA reads TGCGCCACCTCCCCGAGCGGGAATGGCTACGAGCAGTACTTC.

The sample holds a few counts of this clone. This chain uses TRBV19 with TRBJ1-2, with unresolved D. The CDR3 is made up of 11 amino acids. The V gene's germline CDR1 is LNHDA and CDR2 SQIVND (reference sequence). The V end lost 5 bases, the J end lost 3 bases, and 4 bases lay between the germline ends. The CDR3 bases are TGTGCCAGTAGTCATCACTATGGCTACACCTTC. Its protein is CASSHHYGYTF.

The rearrangement links TRBV5-1 to TRBJ2-1, with 7 positions matching TRBD2. With 5 bases clipped from V and 1 base from J, the junction kept 9 bases outside the gene matches. Germline V gives CDR1 SGHRS, CDR2 YFSETQ. CDR3 length: 16 amino acids. The DNA for the CDR3 is TGCGCCAGCAGGAGGCTACGCGGGAGTTCCTACAATGAGCAGTTCTTC. Its translation is CASRRLRGSSYNEQFF.

The CDR3: CASSFYQGVGTNEKLFF. In nucleotides, the CDR3 is TGTGCCAGCAGTTTTTACCAGGGTGTAGGAACTAATGAAAAACTGTTTTTT. The genes are TRBV28 and TRBJ1-4, with a weak D call TRBD1 (5 bases). Trimming left V 3 bases short and J 1 base short, with 15 bases between. The CDR3 totals 17 residues. Germline CDR1 and CDR2: MDHEN and SYDVKM.

The chain combines TRBV5-8 with TRBJ1-3; D unresolved. This CDR3 is built from 17 residues. Germline CDR1 reads SGHTS; CDR2 reads YDEGEE. The V end lost 5 bases, the J end lost 0 bases, and 18 bases lay between the germline ends. The CDR3 is CASRVPGGVLSGNTIYF. In DNA form, the CDR3 reads TGTGCCAGCAGGGTACCCGGCGGAGTTCTCTCTGGAAACACCATATATTTT.

This chain uses TRBV27 with TRBJ2-3; no reliable D call. The CDR3 covers 12 residues. Per germline, CDR1 MNHEY and CDR2 SMNVEV (reference sequence). Trimming removed 4 bases at V and 5 bases at J, with 7 bases between. This CDR3 reads CASSSSRDTQYF. The DNA of the CDR3 is TGTGCCAGCAGTTCTTCTAGAGATACGCAGTATTTT.

V and J are TRBV6-5 and TRBJ1-2, with 7 bases aligning to TRBD1. CDR1 is MNHEY, CDR2 SVGAGI, per germline. The CDR3 loop spans 13 amino acids. V shed 6 bases and J 9 bases; nucleotides not matched to a gene: 10. The chain's CDR3 is CASSRTGFSSYTF. CDR3 sequence (DNA): TGTGCCAGCAGCCGGACAGGCTTTTCTAGCTACACCTTC.

V and J are TRBV5-8 and TRBJ2-4; possible D gene TRBD1, 6 bases. V lost 3 bases and J lost 0, with 22 bases in between. This CDR3 has 19 amino acids. The V gene's germline CDR1 is SGHTS and CDR2 YDEGEE. The CDR3 reads CASSSRGPGTPLAKNIQYF. The CDR3 nucleotides are TGTGCCAGCAGCTCTCGGGGCCCCGGGACACCCTTAGCCAAAAACATTCAGTACTTC.

The J gene is TRBJ2-1, the V gene TRBV5-1; 7 bases map to TRBD2. CDR3 length: 16 amino acids. Germline CDR1 SGHRS, CDR2 YFSETQ. Losses at the gene ends were 3 bases for V and 4 bases for J; bases not matched to a gene: 10. The CDR3 DNA is TGCGCCAGCAGCTGGACCTTAGCGGGCCTTTACAATGAGCAGTTCTTC. Translated: CASSWTLAGLYNEQFF.

This chain joins TRBV4-1 and TRBJ1-1; D not certain. The CDR3 extends over 13 amino acids. V shed 5 bases and J shed 1 base, with 8 bases lying between them. Looked up from germline, CDR1 is MGHRA and CDR2 is YSYEKL. The CDR3: CASSWRENTEAFF. The CDR3 DNA reads as TGCGCCAGCAGCTGGAGGGAGAACACTGAAGCTTTCTTT.